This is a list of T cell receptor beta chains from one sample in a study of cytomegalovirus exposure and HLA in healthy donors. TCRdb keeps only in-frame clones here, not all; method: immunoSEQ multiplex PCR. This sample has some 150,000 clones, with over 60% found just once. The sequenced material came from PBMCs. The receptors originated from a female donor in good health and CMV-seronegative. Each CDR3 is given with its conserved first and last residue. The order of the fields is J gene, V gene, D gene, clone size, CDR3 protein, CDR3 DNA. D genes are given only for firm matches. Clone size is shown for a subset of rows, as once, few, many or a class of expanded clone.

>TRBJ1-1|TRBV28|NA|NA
CASSLGRTEAFF
TGTGCCAGCAGTTTAGGGAGAACTGAAGCTTTCTTT
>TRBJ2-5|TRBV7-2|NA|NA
CASSLESGPRAQYF
TGTGCCAGCAGCTTAGAATCCGGGCCCAGGGCCCAGTACTTC
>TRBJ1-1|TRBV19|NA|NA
CASSILRDTEAFF
TGTGCCAGTAGTATACTTAGAGACACTGAAGCTTTCTTT
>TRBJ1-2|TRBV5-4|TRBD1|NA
CASSPGQGIGYGYTF
TGTGCCAGCAGCCCTGGACAGGGGATCGGATATGGCTACACCTTC
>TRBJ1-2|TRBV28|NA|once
CASSLFRTANGYTF
TGTGCCAGCAGTTTATTCCGGACAGCGAATGGCTACACCTTC
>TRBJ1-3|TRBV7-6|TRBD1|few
CASSPGTVSGNTIYF
TGTGCCAGCAGCCCAGGGACAGTCTCTGGAAACACCATATATTTT
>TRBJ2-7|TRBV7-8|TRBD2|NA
CASSLLVGTSGSSERNEQYF
TGTGCCAGCAGCTTATTGGTCGGGACTAGCGGGAGTTCAGAGAGGAACGAGCAGTACTTC
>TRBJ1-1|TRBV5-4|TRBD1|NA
CASSSRGRANTEAFF
TGTGCCAGCAGCTCCAGGGGGCGGGCGAACACTGAAGCTTTCTTT
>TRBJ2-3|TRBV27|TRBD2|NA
CASSRTSGRAIYTQYF
TGTGCCAGCAGTCGAACTAGCGGGAGGGCCATTTATACGCAGTATTTT
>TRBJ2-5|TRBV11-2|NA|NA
CASSLHQTQRLRQIETQYF
TGTGCCAGCAGCTTACACCAAACCCAGCGTTTAAGGCAAATAGAGACCCAGTACTTC
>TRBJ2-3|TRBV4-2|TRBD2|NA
CASSQGLAGRTDTQYF
TGTGCCAGCAGCCAAGGTCTAGCGGGCCGCACAGATACGCAGTATTTT
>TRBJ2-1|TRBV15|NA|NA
CATSSSTGKYNEQFF
TGTGCCACCAGCAGTTCTACAGGAAAATACAATGAGCAGTTCTTC
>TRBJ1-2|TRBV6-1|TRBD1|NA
CASSEAHRGNYGYTF
TGTGCCAGCAGTGAAGCTCACAGGGGTAACTATGGCTACACCTTC
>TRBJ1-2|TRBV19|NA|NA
CASSQTATYGYTF
TGTGCCAGTAGCCAGACAGCTACCTATGGCTACACCTTC
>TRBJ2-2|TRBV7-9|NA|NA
CASSLEWARAVTGELFF
TGTGCCAGCAGCTTAGAATGGGCCAGAGCGGTCACCGGGGAGCTGTTTTTT
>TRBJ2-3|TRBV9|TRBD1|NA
CASSVMTGEADTQYF
TGTGCCAGCAGCGTAATGACAGGGGAAGCAGATACGCAGTATTTT
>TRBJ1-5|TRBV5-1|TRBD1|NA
CASSLTQGGPQHF
TGCGCCAGCAGCCTAACCCAGGGGGGGCCCCAGCATTTT
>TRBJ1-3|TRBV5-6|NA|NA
CASSTSSGGNTIYF
TGTGCCAGCAGCACTTCTTCGGGTGGAAACACCATATATTTT
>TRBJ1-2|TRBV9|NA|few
CASSVVDWAGGASGYTF
TGTGCCAGCAGCGTAGTAGATTGGGCAGGAGGAGCCTCTGGCTACACCTTC
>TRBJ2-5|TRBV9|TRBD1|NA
CASSVAPGQQETQYF
TGTGCCAGCAGCGTAGCTCCGGGACAGCAAGAGACCCAGTACTTC
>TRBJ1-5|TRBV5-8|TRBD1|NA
CASSRTGLGAQHF
TGTGCCAGCAGCCGGACAGGGCTCGGGGCCCAGCATTTT
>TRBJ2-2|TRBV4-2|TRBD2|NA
CASSQERGIAGDHSNTGELFF
TGTGCCAGCAGCCAAGAAAGAGGGATAGCGGGAGACCACTCGAACACCGGGGAGCTGTTTTTT
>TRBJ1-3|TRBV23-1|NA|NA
CASSQSGYLQNSSGNTIYF
TGCGCCAGCAGTCAATCGGGCTACCTCCAAAATTCCTCTGGAAACACCATATATTTT
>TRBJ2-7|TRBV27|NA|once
CASSRTVSYEQYF
TGTGCCAGCAGCCGTACTGTCTCCTACGAGCAGTACTTC